The rows below give T cell receptor beta chains drawn from one sample of a study of blood T cell repertoires in COVID-19. Produced via immunoSEQ multiplex PCR; TCRdb's table is partial and in-frame only. The sample has about 190,000 clones; about four fifths are singletons. Sequenced: peripheral blood. The source is a woman at least 80 years old with active or convalescent COVID-19. Both conserved end residues are trimmed from each CDR3.

j_gene: TRBJ2-1; v_gene: TRBV5-1; CDR3aa: ASSSRGLAGGPSSYNEQF
j_gene: TRBJ2-5; v_gene: TRBV19; CDR3aa: ASSQRTGRWETQY
j_gene: TRBJ1-5; v_gene: TRBV27; CDR3aa: ASSLGQGPWPQH
j_gene: TRBJ1-1; v_gene: TRBV7-9; CDR3aa: ASSFPVGRGITEAF
j_gene: TRBJ1-2; v_gene: TRBV7-3; CDR3aa: ASSKDRGSQSGYT
j_gene: TRBJ1-2; v_gene: TRBV6-5; CDR3aa: ASSSQINYGYT
j_gene: TRBJ2-5; v_gene: TRBV28; CDR3aa: ASRAGAETQY
j_gene: TRBJ2-3; v_gene: TRBV29-1; CDR3aa: SVDTGFADTQY
j_gene: TRBJ1-1; v_gene: TRBV6-5; CDR3aa: ASSPLREAF
j_gene: TRBJ2-7; v_gene: TRBV18; CDR3aa: ASSPQELGTGPTYEQY
j_gene: TRBJ2-1; v_gene: TRBV11-2; CDR3aa: ASSLGGRNEQF
j_gene: TRBJ1-2; v_gene: TRBV3-1/TRBV3-2; CDR3aa: ASSALQGRGYGYT
j_gene: TRBJ2-5; v_gene: TRBV5-1; CDR3aa: ASSLAGTRAETQY
j_gene: TRBJ1-3; v_gene: TRBV4-1; CDR3aa: ASSQGDRAGNTIY
j_gene: TRBJ2-5; v_gene: TRBV10-3; CDR3aa: AISGGETQY
j_gene: TRBJ1-2; v_gene: TRBV24-1; CDR3aa: ATSEQGVGYT
j_gene: TRBJ1-2; v_gene: TRBV6-6; CDR3aa: ASSYAGTGGVGYT
j_gene: TRBJ2-1; v_gene: TRBV6-5; CDR3aa: ASSRYEDEQF
j_gene: TRBJ2-3; v_gene: TRBV4-1; CDR3aa: ASSRGTSGLFTSTDTQY
j_gene: TRBJ1-2; v_gene: TRBV3-1/TRBV3-2; CDR3aa: ASSQVAGLVGYT
j_gene: TRBJ1-4; v_gene: TRBV25-1; CDR3aa: ASSDPHRQGRNEKLF
j_gene: TRBJ2-1; v_gene: TRBV20-1; CDR3aa: SASQPSGRPEYEQF
j_gene: TRBJ1-1; v_gene: TRBV6-5; CDR3aa: ASTLQQSNTEAF
j_gene: TRBJ1-2; v_gene: TRBV9; CDR3aa: ASSVGDSNYGYT
j_gene: TRBJ2-1; v_gene: TRBV10-3; CDR3aa: AISEHTSGNYNEQF
j_gene: TRBJ2-7; v_gene: TRBV9; CDR3aa: ASSPTSGSSYEQY
j_gene: TRBJ2-2; v_gene: TRBV19; CDR3aa: ASSAPLAGETGELF
j_gene: TRBJ1-5; v_gene: TRBV21-1; CDR3aa: ASSKEGGNQPQH
j_gene: TRBJ2-7; v_gene: TRBV30; CDR3aa: AWSRQGGHEQY